The source of this T cell receptor (beta chain) is a study of Ad26.COV2.S vaccination and SARS-CoV-2 variants. Germline trimming cut 3 bases from V and 1 base from J; bases unmatched to any gene: 19. The CDR3 consists of 20 residues. Germline CDR1 and CDR2: SGDLS and YYNGEE. The sample's treatment: around 19 received Ad26.COV2.S at low or high dose, single or two shots; about five received placebo; per-sample allocation not given. Sample collection was performed on day 63 after the first vaccine or placebo injection. Using immunoSEQ multiplex PCR, the repertoire was profiled, and TCRdb retains in-frame clones only, with some absent. The table shows over 350,000 clones, with approximately 86% occurring only once.

The V gene is TRBV9, the J gene TRBJ1-1; 9 bases map to TRBD1. This TCR was sampled from a person between 18 and 60 years old who received the Ad26.COV2.S COVID-19 vaccine or a placebo. Specimen: peripheral blood, collected in a trial of Ad26.COV2.S vaccine versus placebo. CDR3 residues: CASSGGSVRQGVNKNTEAFF. The CDR3 DNA is TGTGCCAGCAGCGGAGGCTCCGTGAGACAGGGGGTTAATAAGAACACTGAAGCTTTCTTT.